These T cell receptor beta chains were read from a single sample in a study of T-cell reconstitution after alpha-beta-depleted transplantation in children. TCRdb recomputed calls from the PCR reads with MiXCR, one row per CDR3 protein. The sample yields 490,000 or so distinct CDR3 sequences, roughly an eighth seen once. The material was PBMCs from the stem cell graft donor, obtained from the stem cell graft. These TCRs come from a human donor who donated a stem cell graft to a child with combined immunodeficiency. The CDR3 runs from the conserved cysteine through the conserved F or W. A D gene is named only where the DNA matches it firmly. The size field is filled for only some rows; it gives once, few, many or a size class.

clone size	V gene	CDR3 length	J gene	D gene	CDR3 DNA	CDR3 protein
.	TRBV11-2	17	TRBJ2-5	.	TGTGCCAGCAGCTTAGGAACGCCGTTCGCTTGGGAAGAGACCCAGTACTTC	CASSLGTPFAWEETQYF
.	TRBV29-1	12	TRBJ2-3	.	TGCAGCGTTACCATACTCACAGATACGCAGTATTTT	CSVTILTDTQYF
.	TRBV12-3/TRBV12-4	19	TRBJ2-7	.	TGTGCCAGCAGTCCAACGCTGGGCGGAGGGGGGGGGGAATACTACGAGCAGTACTTC	CASSPTLGGGGGEYYEQYF
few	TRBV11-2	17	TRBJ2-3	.	TGTGCCAGCAGCTACACCCGTCTCTATGGTCAGGGAGATACGCAGTATTTT	CASSYTRLYGQGDTQYF
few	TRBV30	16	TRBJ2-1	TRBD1	TGTGCCTGGAGTGTTGGGGGGACAGGGTTATACAATGAGCAGTTCTTC	CAWSVGGTGLYNEQFF
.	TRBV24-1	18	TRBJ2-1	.	TGTGCCACCAGTGATTTTGCCAGGGGAATACCTACCTACAATGAGCAGTTCTTC	CATSDFARGIPTYNEQFF
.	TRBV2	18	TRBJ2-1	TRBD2	TGTACCTGCAGTTCCGTCGGGGAGGGAGAAAGGGTTTACAATGAGCAGTTCTTC	CTCSSVGEGERVYNEQFF
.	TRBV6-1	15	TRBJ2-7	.	TGTGCCAGCAGTCGAACACCCGGGACCACTTACGAGCAGTACTTC	CASSRTPGTTYEQYF
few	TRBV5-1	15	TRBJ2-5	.	TGCGCCAGCAGCTTGGACACGGGACTTGGGTTCGCCCAGTACTTC	CASSLDTGLGFAQYF
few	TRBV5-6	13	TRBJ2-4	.	TGTGCCAGCAGCTTGGGGGGACGCAACATTCAGTACTTC	CASSLGGRNIQYF
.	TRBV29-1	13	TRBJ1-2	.	TGCAGCGTTTCCAAGGAGGGGACCTATGGCTACACCTTC	CSVSKEGTYGYTF
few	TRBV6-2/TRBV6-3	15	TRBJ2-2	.	TGTGCCAGCAGTCTGTACTACCAGAACACCGGGGAGCTGTTTTTT	CASSLYYQNTGELFF
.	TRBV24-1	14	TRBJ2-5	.	TGTGCCACCAGTCGGGACACCGAACCGGAGACCCAGTACTTC	CATSRDTEPETQYF
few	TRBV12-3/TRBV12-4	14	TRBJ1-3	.	TGTGCCAGCAGCGCCACGGGGGGGAAATACACCATATATTTT	CASSATGGKYTIYF
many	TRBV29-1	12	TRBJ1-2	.	TGCAGCGTAAGGACCCAACTCCATGGCTACACCTTC	CSVRTQLHGYTF
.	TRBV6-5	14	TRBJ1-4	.	TGTGCCAGCAGTCGAGGACTGGATAATGAAAAACTGTTTTTT	CASSRGLDNEKLFF
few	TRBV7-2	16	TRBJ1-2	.	TGTGCCAGCAGCTTAGGCGGGGCAGGGACCAACTATGGCTACACCTTC	CASSLGGAGTNYGYTF
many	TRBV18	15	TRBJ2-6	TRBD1	TGTGCCAGCTCAGAAGACAGGGCTGGGGCCAACGTCCTGACTTTC	CASSEDRAGANVLTF
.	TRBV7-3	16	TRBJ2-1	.	TGTGCCAGCAGCTTAATCGGCGGGAACAGCTACAATGAGCAGTTCTTC	CASSLIGGNSYNEQFF
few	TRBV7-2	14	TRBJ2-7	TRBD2	TGTGCCAGCAGCTATGCTAGCGGAACATACGAGCAGTACTTC	CASSYASGTYEQYF
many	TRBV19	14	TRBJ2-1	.	TGTGCCAGTAGTATCCAACGGGGGACCAATGAGCAGTTCTTC	CASSIQRGTNEQFF
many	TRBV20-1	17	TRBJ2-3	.	TGCAGTGCTAGCTCCGTGGTACGGGGCGGCTGCACAGATACGCAGTATTTT	CSASSVVRGGCTDTQYF
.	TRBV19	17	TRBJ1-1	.	TGTGCCAGTAGTATAGCTCCCCCCGGGGCGGCGAACACTGAAGCTTTCTTT	CASSIAPPGAANTEAFF
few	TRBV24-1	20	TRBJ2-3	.	TGTGCCACCAGTGCAGGTCCTAAGGGGGCTAGCGGTACCCGCACAGATACGCAGTATTTT	CATSAGPKGASGTRTDTQYF
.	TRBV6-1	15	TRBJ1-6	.	TGTGCCAGCAGTATTACGTCAGGGCAGGATTCACCCCTCCACTTT	CASSITSGQDSPLHF
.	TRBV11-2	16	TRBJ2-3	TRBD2	TGTGCCAGCAGCTCTTTGCGGGGGGCCACTCCGGAGACGCAGTATTTT	CASSSLRGATPETQYF
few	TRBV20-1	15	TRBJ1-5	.	TGCAGTGCTAGAGATGTGGCCAGGGGTTATCAGCCCCAGCATTTT	CSARDVARGYQPQHF
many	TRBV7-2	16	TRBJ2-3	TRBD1	TGTGCCAGCAGCTTAGACTCGGGACAGCGCACAGATACGCAGTATTTT	CASSLDSGQRTDTQYF